This TCR beta chain was documented in a study of cytomegalovirus exposure and HLA in healthy donors. Notes on the study in general: Listed as cytomegalovirus-associated were 150 to 200 TCR beta chains.

Primers for the PCR totalled 60 Vbeta and 13 Jbeta. Sequenced by immunoSEQ multiplex PCR; TCRdb stores in-frame clones only, minus some. The sample table includes about 140,000 clones. In the case of this clone: The antigen is unknown.

The CDR3 has 13 amino acids. Germline CDR1 is LNHDA and CDR2 is SQIVND (reference sequence). The ends lost 10 bases at V and 3 bases at J; junction bases unmatched: 7. The sequencing input was PBMCs. This TCR came from a male donor in good health and CMV-seronegative. The J gene is TRBJ2-7, the V gene TRBV19; 9 nucleotides agree with TRBD2. CDR3 residues: CATGTSHGYEQYF. DNA for the CDR3: TGTGCCACCGGGACTAGCCATGGCTACGAGCAGTACTTC. Combining the CDR3 with reference TRBV19 and TRBJ2-7 gives the whole variable domain DGGITQSPKYLFRKEGQNVTLSCEQNLNHDAMYWYRQDPGQGLRLIYYSQIVNDFQKGDIAEGYSVSREKKESFPLTVTSAQKNPTAFYLCATGTSHGYEQYFGPGTRLTVT.